This T cell receptor beta chain appears in the sequencing data of a study of T cells in localized non-small cell lung cancer. Overall study findings and caveats: Among the tissues sampled, uninvolved adjacent lung had the highest T cell clonality, above tumor. Because only a single region of the tumor was sequenced, heterogeneity remains possible. Adjacent lung exhibited a median of 57 among the 100 most abundant tumor clones.

CDR1 and CDR2 from the germline V gene are MNHEY and SMNVEV (reference sequence). The V end was cut by 3 bases, the J end by 7 bases, with 10 bases between. The CDR3 runs to 13 residues. There are a few counts of this clone. Its antigen is unknown. Sequencing used immunoSEQ multiplex PCR; TCRdb keeps in-frame clones, though not all of them. The sample has 45,000 or so clones, more than 85% seen once. This chain links TRBV27 with TRBJ2-1; tentatively, D is TRBD2 (6 bases). The sequence came from a woman aged 35-75 years with stage II lung adenocarcinoma. The sequenced sample was PBMCs, obtained before any cancer treatment. CDR3 residues: CASSFGGPNEQFF. In DNA, the CDR3 is TGTGCCAGCAGTTTCGGGGGACCGAATGAGCAGTTCTTC.